This record looks at one TCR beta chain sequence and its context. Antigen specificity is unknown. V dropped 1 base and J dropped 0 bases, with 12 bases sitting between them. In germline, CDR1 is SQVTM, CDR2 ANQGSEA. The CDR3 is made up of 15 amino acids. Since all of the isolated RNA was reverse transcribed, expressed TCRB transcripts were what got sequenced. Measured with immunoSEQ multiplex PCR; TCRdb has only the in-frame clones, and not every one. This table has about 650,000 clones, around 12% appearing once. A CD45RO/CCR7/CD25/CD127/CD95/CD27 panel sorted naive, central memory, regulatory and stem cell-like memory CD4+ cells. This sample is part of a study of beta chain features in type 1 diabetes. Background on the study: In age, gender and cell yields, patients were similar to healthy donors. Study-wide findings and caveats: A closer apparent resemblance between naive, central memory and Treg TCRB repertoires was seen in patients than in healthy donors. Any HLA effect on TCRB rearrangement was left unresolved by small sub-analyses. TCRB CDR3s from Type 1 diabetes patients were moderately but significantly shorter in all four CD4+ subsets.

This clonotype was sampled from a young man with type 1 diabetes. This chain uses TRBV29-1 with TRBJ1-2; tentative D call: TRBD1 (5 bases). The sequenced sample consisted of naive CD4+ T cells from blood. This CDR3 reads CSVEGQLTANYGYTF. The CDR3 DNA sequence: TGCAGCGTTGAAGGACAGCTTACCGCTAACTATGGCTACACCTTC.